This is a list of T cell receptor beta chains from one sample in a study of blood T cell repertoires in COVID-19. Assay: immunoSEQ multiplex PCR; the TCRdb copy retains only in-frame clones and omits some. The table shows around 480,000 clones, with around 87% occurring only once. Sample: PBMCs or T cells enriched from blood (not recorded which). Every receptor here comes from a woman between 18 and 30 years old who had recovered from COVID-19. Both conserved end residues are part of each CDR3. D genes are given only for firm matches. For some rows the clone size is stated as once, few or many, or as a class when expanded; others skip it.

abundance: NA; j_gene: TRBJ1-2; v_gene: TRBV5-8; d_gene: TRBD1; CDR3nt: TGTGCCAGCAGCCTGCGGACAGGAAACTATGGCTACACCTTC; CDR3aa: CASSLRTGNYGYTF
abundance: NA; j_gene: TRBJ2-1; v_gene: TRBV5-4; d_gene: NA; CDR3nt: TGTGCCAGCAGCCCCCCCGCTCGGGGGGCGAATGAGCAGTTCTTC; CDR3aa: CASSPPARGANEQFF
abundance: NA; j_gene: TRBJ1-5; v_gene: TRBV7-2; d_gene: NA; CDR3nt: TGTGCCAGCAGCTTAATCCACAGGGAGAATCAGCCCCAGCATTTT; CDR3aa: CASSLIHRENQPQHF
abundance: NA; j_gene: TRBJ2-5; v_gene: TRBV5-6; d_gene: NA; CDR3nt: TGTGCCAGCAGCTTATATCTTATGAGGGGGCAAGAGACCCAGTACTTC; CDR3aa: CASSLYLMRGQETQYF
abundance: NA; j_gene: TRBJ2-7; v_gene: TRBV6-2/TRBV6-3; d_gene: NA; CDR3nt: TGTGCCAGCAGTTCCCTTACCTACGAGCAGTACTTC; CDR3aa: CASSSLTYEQYF
abundance: NA; j_gene: TRBJ1-4; v_gene: TRBV2; d_gene: NA; CDR3nt: TGTGCCAGCAGTAGAGGTGAAAAACTGTTTTTT; CDR3aa: CASSRGEKLFF
abundance: NA; j_gene: TRBJ1-2; v_gene: TRBV6-5; d_gene: NA; CDR3nt: TGTGCCAGCAACCACAAGGGGCTAAACTATGGCTACACCTTC; CDR3aa: CASNHKGLNYGYTF
abundance: NA; j_gene: TRBJ1-2; v_gene: TRBV7-2; d_gene: NA; CDR3nt: TGTGCCAGCAGCTTCGGGGGGGACTATGGCTACACCTTC; CDR3aa: CASSFGGDYGYTF
abundance: NA; j_gene: TRBJ1-1; v_gene: TRBV15; d_gene: TRBD1; CDR3nt: TGTGCCACCAGCTTATCAGGGGGGACTGAAGCTTTCTTT; CDR3aa: CATSLSGGTEAFF
abundance: NA; j_gene: TRBJ2-2; v_gene: TRBV29-1; d_gene: NA; CDR3nt: TGCAGCGTTGCCCCACAGAGGGGGACCGGGGAGCTGTTTTTT; CDR3aa: CSVAPQRGTGELFF
abundance: NA; j_gene: TRBJ1-2; v_gene: TRBV19; d_gene: NA; CDR3nt: TGTGCCAGTAGTCTGGGGCAGGGGAGCTATGGCTACACCTTC; CDR3aa: CASSLGQGSYGYTF
abundance: NA; j_gene: TRBJ1-1; v_gene: TRBV19; d_gene: NA; CDR3nt: TGTGCCAGTAGCCTCCTAGGGGGGGGTGAAGCTTTCTTT; CDR3aa: CASSLLGGGEAFF
abundance: NA; j_gene: TRBJ2-5; v_gene: TRBV5-1; d_gene: NA; CDR3nt: TGCGCCAGCAGCGTGACACTCCAAGAGACCCAGTACTTC; CDR3aa: CASSVTLQETQYF
abundance: NA; j_gene: TRBJ1-1; v_gene: TRBV28; d_gene: NA; CDR3nt: TGTGCCAGCAGTTCCCCCGCCGGGTTGAACACTGAAGCTTTCTTT; CDR3aa: CASSSPAGLNTEAFF
abundance: NA; j_gene: TRBJ2-7; v_gene: TRBV5-5; d_gene: TRBD1; CDR3nt: TGTGCCAGCAGCTTGCGGGGGACAGGTACCTACGAGCAGTACTTC; CDR3aa: CASSLRGTGTYEQYF
abundance: NA; j_gene: TRBJ1-4; v_gene: TRBV5-5; d_gene: NA; CDR3nt: TGTGCCAGCAGCTTTACACCCGTTGCAACTAATGAAAAACTGTTTTTT; CDR3aa: CASSFTPVATNEKLFF
abundance: once; j_gene: TRBJ1-2; v_gene: TRBV4-1; d_gene: NA; CDR3nt: TGCGCCAGCAGCCCCGGACAGAAGGGCTATGGCTACACCTTC; CDR3aa: CASSPGQKGYGYTF
abundance: NA; j_gene: TRBJ1-1; v_gene: TRBV6-5; d_gene: TRBD1; CDR3nt: TGTGCCAGCAGACCAGACAGGGCGGACACTGAAGCTTTCTTT; CDR3aa: CASRPDRADTEAFF
abundance: NA; j_gene: TRBJ1-6; v_gene: TRBV7-2; d_gene: TRBD1; CDR3nt: TGTGCCAGCAGCATACAGGGGGGCAATAATTCACCCCTCCACTTT; CDR3aa: CASSIQGGNNSPLHF
abundance: few; j_gene: TRBJ1-2; v_gene: TRBV25-1; d_gene: TRBD1; CDR3nt: TGTGCCAGCGCTTACGGACCACAGGGGGCAAGTGGGAATGGCTACACCTTC; CDR3aa: CASAYGPQGASGNGYTF
abundance: NA; j_gene: TRBJ1-1; v_gene: TRBV10-2; d_gene: NA; CDR3nt: TGCGCCAGCAGCCTCACGGACAGTGAAGCTTTCTTT; CDR3aa: CASSLTDSEAFF
abundance: NA; j_gene: TRBJ1-1; v_gene: TRBV30; d_gene: NA; CDR3nt: TGTGCCTGGAGTGTTCAGGGATCAAGGGAAGCTTTCTTT; CDR3aa: CAWSVQGSREAFF
abundance: few; j_gene: TRBJ2-7; v_gene: TRBV10-1; d_gene: NA; CDR3nt: TGCGCCAGCAGTCGGGATTACGAGCAGTACTTC; CDR3aa: CASSRDYEQYF
abundance: once; j_gene: TRBJ1-1; v_gene: TRBV27; d_gene: NA; CDR3nt: TGTGCCAGCAGCTCTAGACCGGACATGAGCACTGAAGCTTTCTTT; CDR3aa: CASSSRPDMSTEAFF
abundance: few; j_gene: TRBJ1-6; v_gene: TRBV7-9; d_gene: NA; CDR3nt: TGTGCCAGCAGCTTAGGGGGTGCGACAGTTAATTCACCCCTCCACTTT; CDR3aa: CASSLGGATVNSPLHF
abundance: NA; j_gene: TRBJ2-3; v_gene: TRBV7-9; d_gene: TRBD2; CDR3nt: TGTGCCAGCAGCTCCCCGGGGGGGCAGGGAGATACGCAGTATTTT; CDR3aa: CASSSPGGQGDTQYF
abundance: NA; j_gene: TRBJ2-2; v_gene: TRBV11-2; d_gene: TRBD2; CDR3nt: TGTGCCAGCAGCTTAATAGCGGGGGGGATTTTGGACGGGGAGCTGTTTTTT; CDR3aa: CASSLIAGGILDGELFF
abundance: NA; j_gene: TRBJ1-5; v_gene: TRBV6-5; d_gene: NA; CDR3nt: TGTGCCAGCAGTTACGCGGGGGGCGGAAATCAGCCCCAGCATTTT; CDR3aa: CASSYAGGGNQPQHF
abundance: NA; j_gene: TRBJ1-1; v_gene: TRBV6-6; d_gene: TRBD1; CDR3nt: TGTGCCAGCAGTCTCCTGACACAGGGGGGCACTGAAGCTTTCTTT; CDR3aa: CASSLLTQGGTEAFF
abundance: NA; j_gene: TRBJ1-2; v_gene: TRBV11-2; d_gene: NA; CDR3nt: TGTGCCAGCAGCACAGCCGGGACATACTATGGCTACACCTTC; CDR3aa: CASSTAGTYYGYTF
abundance: NA; j_gene: TRBJ1-2; v_gene: TRBV7-6; d_gene: NA; CDR3nt: TGTGCCAGCAGCCCTAGGGACAACCACTATGGCTACACCTTC; CDR3aa: CASSPRDNHYGYTF
abundance: once; j_gene: TRBJ2-5; v_gene: TRBV5-5; d_gene: NA; CDR3nt: TGTGCCAGCAGCTTGGACCCCCCGGGGACCCAGTACTTC; CDR3aa: CASSLDPPGTQYF
abundance: NA; j_gene: TRBJ1-3; v_gene: TRBV3-1/TRBV3-2; d_gene: TRBD1; CDR3nt: TGTGCCAGCAGCTTAGGGACAGGGACTGGAAACACCATATATTTT; CDR3aa: CASSLGTGTGNTIYF
abundance: NA; j_gene: TRBJ2-3; v_gene: TRBV5-1; d_gene: TRBD2; CDR3nt: TGCGCCAGCAGCGAGACTAGCGGGGGGGCAGATACGCAGTATTTT; CDR3aa: CASSETSGGADTQYF
abundance: once; j_gene: TRBJ2-2; v_gene: TRBV5-1; d_gene: NA; CDR3nt: TGCGCCAGCAGCTTAGGAGAGGAGGGGGAGCTGTTTTTT; CDR3aa: CASSLGEEGELFF
abundance: NA; j_gene: TRBJ2-3; v_gene: TRBV10-1; d_gene: TRBD2; CDR3nt: TGCGCCAGCAGTGAAGGGACTAGCGGGAGCACAGATACGCAGTATTTT; CDR3aa: CASSEGTSGSTDTQYF
abundance: NA; j_gene: TRBJ2-1; v_gene: TRBV3-1/TRBV3-2; d_gene: TRBD2; CDR3nt: TGTGCCAGCAGCCATCTAGCGGGGGGCCACAATGAGCAGTTCTTC; CDR3aa: CASSHLAGGHNEQFF
abundance: NA; j_gene: TRBJ1-1; v_gene: TRBV3-1/TRBV3-2; d_gene: NA; CDR3nt: TGTGCCAGCAGCCACGGGGCTGAAGCTTTCTTT; CDR3aa: CASSHGAEAFF
abundance: few; j_gene: TRBJ1-1; v_gene: TRBV5-1; d_gene: NA; CDR3nt: TGCGCCAGCAGCTTGGAGGGAAGGGTGCGGGACACTGAAGCTTTCTTT; CDR3aa: CASSLEGRVRDTEAFF
abundance: NA; j_gene: TRBJ2-3; v_gene: TRBV7-9; d_gene: TRBD2; CDR3nt: TGTGCCACCCGAAGCGGGGGGAGCGCAGATACGCAGTATTTT; CDR3aa: CATRSGGSADTQYF
abundance: NA; j_gene: TRBJ2-3; v_gene: TRBV6-4; d_gene: TRBD2; CDR3nt: TGTGCCAGCAGTGAGGAAGCGGGGGAGGATACGCAGTATTTT; CDR3aa: CASSEEAGEDTQYF
abundance: NA; j_gene: TRBJ1-1; v_gene: TRBV28; d_gene: NA; CDR3nt: TGTGCCAGCACTGTTGACAGCCGTTACACTGAAGCTTTCTTT; CDR3aa: CASTVDSRYTEAFF
abundance: NA; j_gene: TRBJ1-2; v_gene: TRBV24-1; d_gene: NA; CDR3nt: TGTGCCACCAGTGACCGGGACACCTACTATGGCTACACCTTC; CDR3aa: CATSDRDTYYGYTF
abundance: NA; j_gene: TRBJ1-5; v_gene: TRBV27; d_gene: NA; CDR3nt: TGTGCCAGCAGTTTAGGGGGGGCGAATCAGCCCCAGCATTTT; CDR3aa: CASSLGGANQPQHF
abundance: once; j_gene: TRBJ1-5; v_gene: TRBV30; d_gene: NA; CDR3nt: TGTGCCTGGAGTGTACAGGGTTACCAGCCCCAGCATTTT; CDR3aa: CAWSVQGYQPQHF
abundance: NA; j_gene: TRBJ2-1; v_gene: TRBV4-1; d_gene: NA; CDR3nt: TGCGCCAGCAGCTGGGGGCGGCGCAATGAGCAGTTCTTC; CDR3aa: CASSWGRRNEQFF
abundance: few; j_gene: TRBJ2-1; v_gene: TRBV6-1; d_gene: TRBD2; CDR3nt: TGTGCCAGCAGTGAAGCATGGCGGGGGGTGGACAATGAGCAGTTCTTC; CDR3aa: CASSEAWRGVDNEQFF
abundance: NA; j_gene: TRBJ1-1; v_gene: TRBV19; d_gene: NA; CDR3nt: TGTGCCAGTTCCTACAGGGATAAGCACACTGAAGCTTTCTTT; CDR3aa: CASSYRDKHTEAFF
abundance: NA; j_gene: TRBJ2-7; v_gene: TRBV27; d_gene: TRBD1; CDR3nt: TGTGCCAGCAGTTTGGGGACAGGGACGGTTTACGAGCAGTACTTC; CDR3aa: CASSLGTGTVYEQYF
abundance: NA; j_gene: TRBJ2-5; v_gene: TRBV5-6; d_gene: NA; CDR3nt: TGTGCCAGCAGCGGCGGGTTTCAAGACGGGGAGACCCAGTACTTC; CDR3aa: CASSGGFQDGETQYF
abundance: NA; j_gene: TRBJ2-7; v_gene: TRBV9; d_gene: NA; CDR3nt: TGTGCCAGCAGGGGCAGCGGGTACGAGCAGTACTTC; CDR3aa: CASRGSGYEQYF
abundance: NA; j_gene: TRBJ1-6; v_gene: TRBV3-1/TRBV3-2; d_gene: NA; CDR3nt: TGTGCCAGCAGCCTGCAGGGTGATGATTCACCCCTCCACTTT; CDR3aa: CASSLQGDDSPLHF
abundance: NA; j_gene: TRBJ1-1; v_gene: TRBV27; d_gene: TRBD1; CDR3nt: TGTGCCAGCAGTTTCTACAGGGGGTACGAACACACTGAAGCTTTCTTT; CDR3aa: CASSFYRGYEHTEAFF
abundance: NA; j_gene: TRBJ2-1; v_gene: TRBV2; d_gene: NA; CDR3nt: TGTGCCAGCAGTGACCCCCGACAGGTCAATAACTACAATGAGCAGTTCTTC; CDR3aa: CASSDPRQVNNYNEQFF
abundance: NA; j_gene: TRBJ1-3; v_gene: TRBV27; d_gene: TRBD1; CDR3nt: TGTGCCAGCAGTTTAGCAGGGGGCCTTGGAAACACCATATATTTT; CDR3aa: CASSLAGGLGNTIYF
abundance: NA; j_gene: TRBJ2-3; v_gene: TRBV10-2; d_gene: TRBD2; CDR3nt: TGCGCCAGCAGGCACCCCGGACTAGCGGGGGAGGATACGCAGTATTTT; CDR3aa: CASRHPGLAGEDTQYF
abundance: once; j_gene: TRBJ1-1; v_gene: TRBV3-1/TRBV3-2; d_gene: NA; CDR3nt: TGTGCCAGCAGCCTCGTTTCCGGGACTCTCACTGAAGCTTTCTTT; CDR3aa: CASSLVSGTLTEAFF
abundance: NA; j_gene: TRBJ1-6; v_gene: TRBV5-5; d_gene: TRBD1; CDR3nt: TGTGCCAGCAGCTCTGACTGGCCGACAGGGTTTATCGATTCACCCCTCCACTTT; CDR3aa: CASSSDWPTGFIDSPLHF